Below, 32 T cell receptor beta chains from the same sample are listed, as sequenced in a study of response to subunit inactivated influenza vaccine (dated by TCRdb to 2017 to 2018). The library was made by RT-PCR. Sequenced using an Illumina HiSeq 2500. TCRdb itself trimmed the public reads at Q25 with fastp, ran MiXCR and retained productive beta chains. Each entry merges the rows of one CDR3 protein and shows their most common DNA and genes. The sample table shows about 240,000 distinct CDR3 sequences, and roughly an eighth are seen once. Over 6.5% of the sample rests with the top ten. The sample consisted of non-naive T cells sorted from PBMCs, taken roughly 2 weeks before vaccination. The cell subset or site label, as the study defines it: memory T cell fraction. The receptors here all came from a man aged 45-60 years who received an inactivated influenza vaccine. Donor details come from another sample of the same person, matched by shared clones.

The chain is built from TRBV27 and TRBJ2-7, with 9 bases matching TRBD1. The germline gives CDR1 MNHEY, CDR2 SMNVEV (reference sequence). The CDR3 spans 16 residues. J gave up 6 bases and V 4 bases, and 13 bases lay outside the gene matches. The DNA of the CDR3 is TGTGCCAGCAGTTGGGGGGCGGGACAGGGTATTGGCGAGCAGTACTTC. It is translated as CASSWGAGQGIGEQYF.

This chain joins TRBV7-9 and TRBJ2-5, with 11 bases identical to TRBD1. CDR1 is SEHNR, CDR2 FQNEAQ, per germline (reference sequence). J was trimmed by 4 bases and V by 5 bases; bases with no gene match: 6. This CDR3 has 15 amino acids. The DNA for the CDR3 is TGTGCCAGCAGCATCGGACAGGGGGCACGAGAGACCCAGTACTTC. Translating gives CASSIGQGARETQYF.

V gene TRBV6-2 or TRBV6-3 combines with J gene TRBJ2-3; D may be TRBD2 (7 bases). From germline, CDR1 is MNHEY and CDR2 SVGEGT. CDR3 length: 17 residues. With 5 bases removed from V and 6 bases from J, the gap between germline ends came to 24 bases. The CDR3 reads CASSLISGAGVKDTQYF. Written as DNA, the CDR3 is TGTGCCAGCAGTCTCATCTCAGGGGCGGGAGTGAAGGATACGCAGTATTTT.

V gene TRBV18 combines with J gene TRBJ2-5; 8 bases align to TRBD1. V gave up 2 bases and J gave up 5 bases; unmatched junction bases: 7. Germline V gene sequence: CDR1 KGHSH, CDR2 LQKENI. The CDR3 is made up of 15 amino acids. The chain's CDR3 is CASSPYSPGGETQYF. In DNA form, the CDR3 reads TGTGCCAGCTCACCATATTCGCCAGGGGGCGAGACCCAGTACTTC.

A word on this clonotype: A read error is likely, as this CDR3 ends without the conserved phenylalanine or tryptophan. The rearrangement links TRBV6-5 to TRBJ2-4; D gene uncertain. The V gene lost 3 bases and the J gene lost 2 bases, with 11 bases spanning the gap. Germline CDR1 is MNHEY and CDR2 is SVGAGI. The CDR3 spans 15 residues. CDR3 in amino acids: CASSYLSGSKNIQYI. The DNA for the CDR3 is TGTGCCAGCAGTTATTTATCAGGTTCCAAAAACATTCAGTACATC.

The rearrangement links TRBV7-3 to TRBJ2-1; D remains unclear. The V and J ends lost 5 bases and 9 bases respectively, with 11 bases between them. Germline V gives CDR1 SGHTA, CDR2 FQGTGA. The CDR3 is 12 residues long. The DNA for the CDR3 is TGTGCCAGCAGCCCTAATCCCGGTGAGCAGTTCTTC. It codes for CASSPNPGEQFF.

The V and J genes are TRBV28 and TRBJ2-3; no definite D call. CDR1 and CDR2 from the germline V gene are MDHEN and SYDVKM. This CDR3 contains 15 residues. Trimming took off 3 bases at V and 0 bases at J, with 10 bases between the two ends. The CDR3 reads CASSLTASSTDTQYF. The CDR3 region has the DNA TGTGCCAGCAGTTTGACCGCGTCTAGCACAGATACGCAGTATTTT.

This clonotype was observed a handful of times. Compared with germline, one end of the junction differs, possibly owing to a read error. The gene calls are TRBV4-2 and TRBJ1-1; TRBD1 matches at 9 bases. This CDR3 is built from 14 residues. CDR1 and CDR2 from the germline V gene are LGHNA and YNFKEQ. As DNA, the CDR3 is TGTGCCAGCAGTCAAGACAGGGGGTACACTGAAGCTTTCTTT. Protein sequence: CASSQDRGYTEAFF.

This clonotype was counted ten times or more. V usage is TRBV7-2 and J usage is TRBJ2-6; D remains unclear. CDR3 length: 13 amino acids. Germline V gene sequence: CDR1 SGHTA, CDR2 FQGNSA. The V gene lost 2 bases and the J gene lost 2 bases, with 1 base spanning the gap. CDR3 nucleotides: TGTGCCAGCAGCTTAACTGGGGCCAACGTCCTGACTTTC. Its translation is CASSLTGANVLTF.

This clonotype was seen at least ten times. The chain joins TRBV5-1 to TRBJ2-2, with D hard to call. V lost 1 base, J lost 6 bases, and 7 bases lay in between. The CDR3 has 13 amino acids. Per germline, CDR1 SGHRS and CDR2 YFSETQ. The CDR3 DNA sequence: TGCGCCAGCAGCTTGTCCGAAGCCGGGGAGCTGTTTTTT. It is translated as CASSLSEAGELFF.

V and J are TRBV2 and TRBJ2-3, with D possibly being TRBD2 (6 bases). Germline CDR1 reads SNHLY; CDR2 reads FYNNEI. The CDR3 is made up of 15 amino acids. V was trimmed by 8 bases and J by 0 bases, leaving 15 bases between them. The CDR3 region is CASGLAEISTDTQYF. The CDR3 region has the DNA TGTGCCAGCGGTTTAGCGGAGATTAGCACAGATACGCAGTATTTT.

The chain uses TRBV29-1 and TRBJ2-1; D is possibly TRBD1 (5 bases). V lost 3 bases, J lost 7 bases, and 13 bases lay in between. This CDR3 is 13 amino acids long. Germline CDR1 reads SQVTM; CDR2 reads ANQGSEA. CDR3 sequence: CSVEAQVVNEQFF. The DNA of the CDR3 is TGCAGCGTTGAGGCACAGGTGGTGAATGAGCAGTTCTTC.

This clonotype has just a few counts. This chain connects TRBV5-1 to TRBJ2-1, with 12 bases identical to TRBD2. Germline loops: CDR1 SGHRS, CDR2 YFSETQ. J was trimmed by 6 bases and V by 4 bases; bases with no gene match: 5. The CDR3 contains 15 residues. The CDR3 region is CASSLQTSGSNEQFF. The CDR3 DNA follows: TGCGCCAGCAGCCTTCAGACTAGCGGGAGCAATGAGCAGTTCTTC. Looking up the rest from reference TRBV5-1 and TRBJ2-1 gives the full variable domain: KAGVTQTPRYLIKTRGQQVTLSCSPISGHRSVSWYQQTPGQGLQFLFEYFSETQRNKGNFPGRFSGRQFSNSRSEMNVSTLELGDSALYLCASSLQTSGSNEQFFGPGTRLTVL.

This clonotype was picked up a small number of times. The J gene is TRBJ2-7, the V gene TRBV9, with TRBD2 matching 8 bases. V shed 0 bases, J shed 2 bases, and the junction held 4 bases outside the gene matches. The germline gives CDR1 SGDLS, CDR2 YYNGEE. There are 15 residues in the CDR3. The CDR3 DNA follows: TGTGCCAGCAGCGTAGATGCGGGAGGTACCTACGAGCAGTACTTC. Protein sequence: CASSVDAGGTYEQYF.

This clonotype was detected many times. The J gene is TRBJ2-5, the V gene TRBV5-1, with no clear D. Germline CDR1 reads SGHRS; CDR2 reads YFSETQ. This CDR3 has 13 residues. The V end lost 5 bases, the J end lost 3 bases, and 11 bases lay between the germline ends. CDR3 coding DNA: TGCGCCAGCAGTCAAAGGTTGGAAGAGACCCAGTACTTC. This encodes CASSQRLEETQYF. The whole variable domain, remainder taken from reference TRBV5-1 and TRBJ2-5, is KAGVTQTPRYLIKTRGQQVTLSCSPISGHRSVSWYQQTPGQGLQFLFEYFSETQRNKGNFPGRFSGRQFSNSRSEMNVSTLELGDSALYLCASSQRLEETQYFGPGTRLLVL.

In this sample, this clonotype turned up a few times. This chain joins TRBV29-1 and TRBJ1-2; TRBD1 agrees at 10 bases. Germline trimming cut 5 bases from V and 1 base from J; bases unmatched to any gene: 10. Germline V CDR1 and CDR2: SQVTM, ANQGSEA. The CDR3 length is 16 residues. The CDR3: CSVYDTTGGLNYGYTF. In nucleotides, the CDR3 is TGCAGCGTTTATGACACGACAGGGGGCCTTAACTATGGCTACACCTTC.

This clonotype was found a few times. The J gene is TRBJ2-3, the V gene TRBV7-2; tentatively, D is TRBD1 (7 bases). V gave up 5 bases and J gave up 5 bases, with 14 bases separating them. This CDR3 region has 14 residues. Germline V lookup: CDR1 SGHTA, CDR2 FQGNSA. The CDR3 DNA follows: TGTGCCAGCAGCCCCGGAGGGGGCAGAGATACGCAGTATTTT. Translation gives CASSPGGGRDTQYF.

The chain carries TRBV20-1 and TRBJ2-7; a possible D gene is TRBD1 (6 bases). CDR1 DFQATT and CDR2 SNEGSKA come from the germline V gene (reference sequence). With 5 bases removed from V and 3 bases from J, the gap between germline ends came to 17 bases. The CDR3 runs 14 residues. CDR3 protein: CSAPVPGRGYEQYF. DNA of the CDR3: TGCAGTGCTCCGGTCCCCGGCAGGGGCTACGAGCAGTACTTC.

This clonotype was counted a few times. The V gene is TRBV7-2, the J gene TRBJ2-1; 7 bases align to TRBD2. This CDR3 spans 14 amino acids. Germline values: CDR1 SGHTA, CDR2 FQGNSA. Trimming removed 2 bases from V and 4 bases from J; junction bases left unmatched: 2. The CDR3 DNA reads TGTGCCAGCAGCTTACCGGGGGGATACAATGAGCAGTTCTTC. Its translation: CASSLPGGYNEQFF.

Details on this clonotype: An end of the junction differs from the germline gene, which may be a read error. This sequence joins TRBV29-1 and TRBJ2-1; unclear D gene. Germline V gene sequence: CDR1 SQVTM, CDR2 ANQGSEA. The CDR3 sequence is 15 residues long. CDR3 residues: CSVAPRPSSYNEQFF. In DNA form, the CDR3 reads TGCAGCGTTGCCCCCCGGCCCAGCTCCTACAACGAGCAGTTCTTC.

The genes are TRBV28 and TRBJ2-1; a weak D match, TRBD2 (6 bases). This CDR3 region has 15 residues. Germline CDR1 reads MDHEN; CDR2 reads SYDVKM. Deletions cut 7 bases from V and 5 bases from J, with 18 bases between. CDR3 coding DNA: TGTGCCAGCACCTTGCGGCTAGCGCTTAACAATGAGCAGTTCTTC. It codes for CASTLRLALNNEQFF.

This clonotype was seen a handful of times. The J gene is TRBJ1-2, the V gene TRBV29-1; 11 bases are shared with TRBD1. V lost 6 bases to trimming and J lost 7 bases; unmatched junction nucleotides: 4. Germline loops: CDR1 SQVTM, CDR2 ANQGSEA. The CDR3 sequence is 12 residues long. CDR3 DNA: TGCAGCGTGGGACAGGGGGTTGTTGGCTACACCTTC. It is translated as CSVGQGVVGYTF.

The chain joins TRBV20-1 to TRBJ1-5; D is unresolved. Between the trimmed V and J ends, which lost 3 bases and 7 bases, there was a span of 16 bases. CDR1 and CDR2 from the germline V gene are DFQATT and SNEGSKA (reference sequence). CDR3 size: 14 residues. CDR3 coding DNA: TGCAGTGCTAGGGCAAACAGAGACTTACAGCCCCAGCATTTT. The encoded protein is CSARANRDLQPQHF.

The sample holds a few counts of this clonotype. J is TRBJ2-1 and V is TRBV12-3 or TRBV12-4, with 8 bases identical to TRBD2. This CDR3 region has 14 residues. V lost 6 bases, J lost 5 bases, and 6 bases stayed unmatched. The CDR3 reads CASSGLATNNEQFF. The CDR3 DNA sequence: TGTGCCAGCAGCGGACTAGCAACTAACAATGAGCAGTTCTTC.

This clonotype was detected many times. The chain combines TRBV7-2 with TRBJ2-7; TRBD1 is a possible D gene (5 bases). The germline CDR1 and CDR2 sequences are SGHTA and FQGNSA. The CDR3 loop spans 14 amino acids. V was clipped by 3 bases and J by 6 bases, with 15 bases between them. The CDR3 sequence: CASSFTDTTGEQYF. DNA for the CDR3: TGTGCCAGCAGCTTTACGGACACTACCGGCGAGCAGTACTTC. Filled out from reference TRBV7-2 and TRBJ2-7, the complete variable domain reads GAGVSQSPSNKVTEKGKDVELRCDPISGHTALYWYRQSLGQGLEFLIYFQGNSAPDKSGLPSDRFSAERTGGSVSTLTIQRTQQEDSAVYLCASSFTDTTGEQYFGPGTRLTVT.

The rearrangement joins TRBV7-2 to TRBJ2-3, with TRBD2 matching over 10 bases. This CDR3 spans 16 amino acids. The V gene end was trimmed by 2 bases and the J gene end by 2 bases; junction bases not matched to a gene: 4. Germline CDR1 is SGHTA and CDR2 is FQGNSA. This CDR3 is CASSLLLAGDTDTQYF. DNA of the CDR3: TGTGCCAGCAGCTTACTGCTAGCGGGGGACACAGATACGCAGTATTTT.

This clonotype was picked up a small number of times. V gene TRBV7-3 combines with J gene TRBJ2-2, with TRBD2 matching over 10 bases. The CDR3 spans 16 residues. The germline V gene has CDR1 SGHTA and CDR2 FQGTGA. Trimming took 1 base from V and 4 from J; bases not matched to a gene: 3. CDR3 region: CASSLKSGRGTGELFF. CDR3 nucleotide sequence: TGTGCCAGCAGCTTAAAGAGCGGGAGGGGCACCGGGGAGCTGTTTTTT.

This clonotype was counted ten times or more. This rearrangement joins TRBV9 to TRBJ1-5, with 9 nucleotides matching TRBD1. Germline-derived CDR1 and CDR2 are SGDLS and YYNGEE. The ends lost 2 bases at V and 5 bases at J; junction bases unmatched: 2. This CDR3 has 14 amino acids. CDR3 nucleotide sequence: TGTGCCAGCAGCGTGGGACAGGGAGATCAGCCCCAGCATTTT. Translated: CASSVGQGDQPQHF.

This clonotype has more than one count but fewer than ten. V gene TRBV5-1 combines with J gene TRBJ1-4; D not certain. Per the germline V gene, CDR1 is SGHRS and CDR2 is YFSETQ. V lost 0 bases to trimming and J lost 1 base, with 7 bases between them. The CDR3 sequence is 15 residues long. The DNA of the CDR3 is TGCGCCAGCAGCTTGGCTGGTAAAACTAATGAAAAACTGTTTTTT. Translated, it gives CASSLAGKTNEKLFF.

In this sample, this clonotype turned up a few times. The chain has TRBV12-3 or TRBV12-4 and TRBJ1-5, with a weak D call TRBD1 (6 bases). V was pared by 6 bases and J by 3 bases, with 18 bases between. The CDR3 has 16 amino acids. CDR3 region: CASRLWGRGLNQPQHF. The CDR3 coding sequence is TGTGCCAGCAGATTGTGGGGGCGCGGCCTCAATCAGCCCCAGCATTTT.

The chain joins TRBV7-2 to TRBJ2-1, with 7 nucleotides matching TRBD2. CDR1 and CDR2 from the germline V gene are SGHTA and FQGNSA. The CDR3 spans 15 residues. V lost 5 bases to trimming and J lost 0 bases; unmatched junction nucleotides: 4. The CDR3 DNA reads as TGTGCCAGCAGCCCACTAGCGAACTCCTACAATGAGCAGTTCTTC. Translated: CASSPLANSYNEQFF.

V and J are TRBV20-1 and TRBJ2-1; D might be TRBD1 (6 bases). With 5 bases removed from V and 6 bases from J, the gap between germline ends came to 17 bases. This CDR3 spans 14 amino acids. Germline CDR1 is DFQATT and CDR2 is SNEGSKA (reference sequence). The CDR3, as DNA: TGCAGTGCTGGAACTCCCGGGACACCCAATGAGCAGTTCTTC. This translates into CSAGTPGTPNEQFF.